Shown below are 10 T cell receptor beta chains from a single sample sequenced in a study of T-cell reconstitution after alpha-beta-depleted transplantation in children. The library targeted TCRbeta and was prepared with unique molecular identifiers. TCRdb reanalysed the PCR reads using MiXCR and keeps one entry per CDR3 protein. This table has 780,000 or so distinct CDR3 sequences, 16% appearing once. The specimen comprised PBMCs, mostly from graft donor cells, sampled 360 days after TCRalphabeta/CD19-depleted stem cell transplant. The receptor source for this set is a male patient aged 10-17 years who had a stem cell transplant for acute lymphoblastic leukemia, so the T cells may come from the graft donor.

This clonotype was seen a handful of times. This sequence joins TRBV7-9 and TRBJ1-5; D is uncertain. Germline-derived CDR1 and CDR2 are SEHNR and FQNEAQ (reference sequence). CDR3 length equals 14 residues. Trimming pared 0 bases from V and 6 bases from J, leaving 9 bases between. CDR3 in amino acids: CASSLAGKGQPQHF. The CDR3 coding sequence is TGTGCCAGCAGCTTAGCAGGAAAAGGTCAGCCCCAGCATTTT.

In its sample, this clonotype was seen a few times. The chain is built from TRBV24-1 and TRBJ2-2; D possibly matches TRBD1 or TRBD2 (6 bases each). V dropped 9 bases and J dropped 7 bases, with 20 bases sitting between them. CDR3 length: 15 residues. The germline CDR1 and CDR2 sequences are KGHDR and SFDVKD. CDR3 loop: CATGPSRRDIGELFF. DNA for the CDR3: TGTGCCACCGGACCGAGCAGGAGGGACATCGGGGAGCTGTTTTTT.

The chain employs TRBV20-1 and TRBJ1-5; TRBD1 might be the D (6 bases). The germline V and J ends were trimmed by 5 bases and 7 bases, with 21 bases remaining between them. This CDR3 comprises 15 residues. Germline values: CDR1 DFQATT, CDR2 SNEGSKA (reference sequence). The CDR3 DNA is TGCAGTGCTCCACGGAGGACGGGGGGCTTACAGCCCCAGCATTTT. Its translation is CSAPRRTGGLQPQHF.

The chain recombines TRBV12-3 or TRBV12-4 with TRBJ2-1, with D unresolved. The CDR3 is 12 residues long. V was shortened by 9 bases and J by 6 bases, with 12 bases between the two germline ends. The CDR3 nucleotides read TGTGCCAGTAAGGGCTGGCCCAATGAGCAGTTCTTC. It encodes CASKGWPNEQFF.

This clonotype was picked up a small number of times. The J gene is TRBJ2-4, the V gene TRBV24-1; D might be TRBD1 (5 bases). Germline V lookup: CDR1 KGHDR, CDR2 SFDVKD. The CDR3 consists of 15 residues. Between the trimmed V and J ends, which lost 1 base and 6 bases, there was a span of 12 bases. The CDR3 nucleotides read TGTGCCACCAGTGATTTTATCAGGGATGGAAACATTCAGTACTTC. Its translation: CATSDFIRDGNIQYF.

The chain combines TRBV19 with TRBJ2-5; D not resolved. CDR1 and CDR2 from the germline V gene are LNHDA and SQIVND (reference sequence). The germline V and J ends were trimmed by 1 base and 1 base, with 1 base remaining between them. This CDR3 is built from 12 residues. CDR3 in DNA: TGTGCCAGTAGTATAGGCCAAGAGACCCAGTACTTC. It codes for CASSIGQETQYF.

This clonotype was seen repeatedly, ten times or more. V usage is TRBV12-3 or TRBV12-4 and J usage is TRBJ1-1; D perhaps matches TRBD1 (5 bases). The length of the CDR3 is 12 residues. V was trimmed by 7 bases and J by 3 bases, leaving 9 bases between them. In DNA, the CDR3 is TGTGCCAGCACCGACAGTTACACTGAAGCTTTCTTT. The encoded protein is CASTDSYTEAFF.

This clonotype was seen only a few times. V is TRBV2 and J is TRBJ2-5; 9 nucleotides agree with TRBD2. This CDR3 is 14 amino acids long. Trimming removed 6 bases from V and 5 bases from J; junction bases left unmatched: 7. Germline V lookup: CDR1 SNHLY, CDR2 FYNNEI. CDR3 in amino acids: CASSGAGGMETQYF. The CDR3 nucleotides read TGTGCCAGCAGCGGAGCGGGAGGTATGGAGACCCAGTACTTC.

This clonotype has just a few counts. This sequence joins TRBV15 and TRBJ2-7; 9 positions match TRBD1. Per germline, CDR1 LNHNV and CDR2 YYDKDF (reference sequence). There are 16 residues in the CDR3. V gave up 0 bases and J gave up 2 bases; unmatched junction bases: 5. DNA for the CDR3: TGTGCCACCAGCAGAGAGATCGGGACAGGGCCCTACGAGCAGTACTTC. Its protein product is CATSREIGTGPYEQYF.

This clonotype has at least ten counts. The CDR3 sequence is CASSLVWSSAGENIQYF. The CDR3 nucleotides are TGTGCCAGCAGTTTGGTTTGGTCCTCGGCCGGTGAAAACATTCAGTACTTC. The chain has TRBV12-3 or TRBV12-4 and TRBJ2-4, with no clear D. With 3 bases removed from V and 5 bases from J, the gap between germline ends came to 20 bases. The CDR3 extends over 17 amino acids.